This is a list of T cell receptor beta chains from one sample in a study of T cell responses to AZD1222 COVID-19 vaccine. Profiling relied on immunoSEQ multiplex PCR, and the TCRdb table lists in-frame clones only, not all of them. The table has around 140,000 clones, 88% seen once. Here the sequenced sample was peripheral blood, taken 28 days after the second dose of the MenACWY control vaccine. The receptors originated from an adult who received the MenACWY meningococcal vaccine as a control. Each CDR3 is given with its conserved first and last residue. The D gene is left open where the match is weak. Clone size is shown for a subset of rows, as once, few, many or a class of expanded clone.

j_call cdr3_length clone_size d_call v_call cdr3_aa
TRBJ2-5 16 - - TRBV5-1 CASSLGQGGVRETQYF
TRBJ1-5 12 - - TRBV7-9 CASSLDGQPQHF
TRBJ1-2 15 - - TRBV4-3 CASSQESATPSGYTF
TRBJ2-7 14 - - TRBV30 CAWSEGEFVYEQYF
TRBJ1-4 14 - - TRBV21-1 CASSKAGRGEKLFF
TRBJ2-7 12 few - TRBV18 CASSPLKNEQYF
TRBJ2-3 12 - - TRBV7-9 CASSTLPDTQYF
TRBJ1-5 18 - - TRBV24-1 CATILTAGGISLINPQHF
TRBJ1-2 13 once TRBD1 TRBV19 CASRRDRNYGYTF
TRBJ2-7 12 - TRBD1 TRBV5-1 CASSRDSYEQYF
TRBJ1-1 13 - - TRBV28 CASSLGPVTEAFF
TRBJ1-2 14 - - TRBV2 CASSRTSKRHGYTF
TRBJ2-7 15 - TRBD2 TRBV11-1 CASSRTSGASYEQYF
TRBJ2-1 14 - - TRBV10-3 CAISRGGQYNEQFF
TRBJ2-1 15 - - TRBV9 CASSVEPGGVDEQFF
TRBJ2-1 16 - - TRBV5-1 CASSPSGGLSYNEQFF
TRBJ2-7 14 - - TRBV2 CASSEDTVPGEQYF
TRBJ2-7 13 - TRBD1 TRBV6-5 CASRGQGYYEQYF
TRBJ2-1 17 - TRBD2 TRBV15 CATSRGNSGLGINEQFF
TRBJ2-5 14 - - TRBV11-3 CASSLGEDRETQYF
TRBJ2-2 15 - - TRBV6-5 CASSYNGGNTGELFF
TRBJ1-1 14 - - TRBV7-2 CASSPSTANTEAFF
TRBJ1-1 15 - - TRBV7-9 CASSRDAVGNTEAFF
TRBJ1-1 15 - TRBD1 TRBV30 CAWTPKGQGSTEAFF
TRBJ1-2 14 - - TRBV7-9 CASSSARDYYGYTF
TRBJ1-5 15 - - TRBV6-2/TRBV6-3 CASSEGGLSNQPQHF
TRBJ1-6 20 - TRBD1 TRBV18 CASSPLGYIFPGQGNSPLHF
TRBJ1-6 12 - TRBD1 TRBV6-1 CASGQGESPLHF